The 15 T cell receptor beta chains presented below share a single source sample, sequenced in a study of blood T cells in healthy people across ages (dated by TCRdb to the mid-2010s). To prepare the library, 5' RACE was applied. Sequencing took place on an Illumina HiSeq 2500. A second PCR of roughly 7 to 11 cycles was run with a J-beta primer mix and a sample-barcoded 5' primer. TCRdb handled the public reads itself, with Q25 trimming in fastp and clone calling in MiXCR, and kept productive beta chains. A single entry per CDR3 protein holds the most common genes and DNA from its merged rows. The sample table contains over 750,000 distinct CDR3 sequences; only one count was recorded for roughly 25% of them. The ten largest clonotypes hold more than 8.5% of the sample. This same sample was also taken into another study, of T cells of mothers and their children.

Sequenced input: blood. Receptors were obtained from a boy aged 5-17 years in good health.

In this sample, this clonotype turned up a few times. The chain combines TRBV29-1 with TRBJ1-2; D not resolved. The CDR3 length is 13 residues. The V end lost 5 bases, the J end lost 5 bases, and 15 bases lay between the germline ends. The germline V gene has CDR1 SQVTM and CDR2 ANQGSEA. This chain's CDR3 is CSVPGPRPYGYTF. CDR3 bases: TGCAGCGTTCCCGGGCCTAGGCCGTATGGCTACACCTTC. Looking up the rest from reference TRBV29-1 and TRBJ1-2 gives the full variable domain: SAVISQKPSRDICQRGTSLTIQCQVDSQVTMMFWYRQQPGQSLTLIATANQGSEATYESGFVIDKFPISRPNLTFSTLTVSNMSPEDSSIYLCSVPGPRPYGYTFGSGTRLTVV.

On this clonotype itself: A much more abundant neighbour one base away suggests this may be a read error. The chain couples TRBV5-1 to TRBJ2-7; no clear D gene. The CDR3 length is 14 residues. Per the germline V gene, CDR1 is SGHRS and CDR2 is YFSETQ. Deletions cut 0 bases from V and 0 bases from J, with 7 bases between. CDR3: CASSLEWPSYEQYF. The CDR3 bases are TGCGCCAGCAGCTTGGAGTGGCCCTCCTACGAGCAGTACTTC.

This clonotype was seen a single time. The gene calls are TRBV27 and TRBJ1-2, with 8 bases aligning to TRBD1. Germline CDR1 is MNHEY and CDR2 is SMNVEV (reference sequence). The CDR3 loop spans 15 amino acids. V shed 6 bases, J shed 8 bases, and the junction held 14 bases outside the gene matches. CDR3 sequence: CASRPTGDRSLGYTF. The CDR3, as DNA: TGTGCCAGCAGACCAACTGGGGACAGGTCTTTAGGCTACACCTTC.

V usage is TRBV5-1 and J usage is TRBJ1-1; no firm D call. The CDR3 runs 14 residues. Trimming stripped 4 bases from V and 7 bases from J, with 17 bases between. The germline V gene encodes CDR1 SGHRS and CDR2 YFSETQ. The CDR3 sequence is CASSPSYRLDEAFF. The CDR3 coding sequence is TGCGCCAGCAGCCCGTCCTACCGGCTAGATGAAGCTTTCTTT. The full variable domain, with the rest looked up from reference TRBV5-1 and TRBJ1-1, is KAGVTQTPRYLIKTRGQQVTLSCSPISGHRSVSWYQQTPGQGLQFLFEYFSETQRNKGNFPGRFSGRQFSNSRSEMNVSTLELGDSALYLCASSPSYRLDEAFFGQGTRLTVV.

V usage is TRBV7-9 and J usage is TRBJ2-3; D is tentatively TRBD1 or TRBD2 (5 bases each). CDR1 is SEHNR, CDR2 FQNEAQ, per germline (reference sequence). Deletions cut 5 bases from V and 2 bases from J, with 8 bases between. CDR3 length equals 13 residues. CDR3 bases: TGTGCCAGCAGCGGGGACCCCACAGATACGCAGTATTTT. Translation gives CASSGDPTDTQYF.

The rearrangement uses TRBV20-1 and TRBJ2-5; D remains ambiguous. With the DNA end fitting TRBJ2-1 better, the J assignment may be wrong. The CDR3 has 16 amino acids. Germline V gene lookup returns CDR1 DFQATT and CDR2 SNEGSKA (reference sequence). CDR3 in DNA: TGCAGTGCTAGAGATGTGGTTAGGAGCTCCTACAATGAGCAGTTCTTC. Its protein is CSARDVVRSSYNEQFF.

This clonotype showed up just a few times. The CDR3 DNA follows: TGTGCCAGCAGACCATTTAGCGGGAGCCATGAGCAGTTCTTC. It translates to CASRPFSGSHEQFF. The chain links TRBV6-2 or TRBV6-3 to TRBJ2-1; 9 bases match TRBD2. Germline trimming cut 6 bases from V and 8 bases from J; bases unmatched to any gene: 8. The CDR3 is made up of 14 amino acids. Germline V gene lookup returns CDR1 MNHEY and CDR2 SVGEGT.

The J gene is TRBJ2-7, the V gene TRBV4-1; 8 positions agree with TRBD1. The CDR3 has 15 amino acids. Germline V gene lookup returns CDR1 MGHRA and CDR2 YSYEKL. The V segment lost 6 bases and the J segment 4 bases; nucleotides outside the gene matches: 11. CDR3 region: CASSGNGQGGYEQYF. The CDR3 DNA reads as TGCGCCAGCAGTGGAAACGGACAGGGTGGGTACGAGCAGTACTTC.

The chain couples TRBV6-6 to TRBJ2-2; D call uncertain. Trimming removed 8 bases at V and 6 bases at J, with 10 bases between. This CDR3 has 12 residues. In germline, CDR1 is MNHNY, CDR2 SVGAGI (reference sequence). CDR3 bases: TGTGCCAGCCCTAACCAGGCCGGGGAGCTGTTTTTT. Protein: CASPNQAGELFF.

This clonotype was detected a few times. The V gene is TRBV28, the J gene TRBJ1-6; D unclear. Trimming stripped 5 bases from V and 2 bases from J, with 4 bases between. Germline CDR1 MDHEN, CDR2 SYDVKM. The length of the CDR3 is 13 residues. This CDR3 reads CASSPPYNSPLHF. The CDR3 DNA reads TGTGCCAGCAGTCCCCCCTATAATTCACCCCTCCACTTT.

The V and J genes are TRBV11-3 and TRBJ2-1, with D perhaps matching TRBD2 (6 bases). Trimming took off 0 bases at V and 2 bases at J, with 8 bases between the two ends. The CDR3 is 15 residues long. Germline CDR1 is SGHNT and CDR2 is YENEEA. The CDR3 region has the DNA TGTGCCAGCAGCTTAGACGGGAGCCCCTACAATGAGCAGTTCTTC. Protein: CASSLDGSPYNEQFF.

The chain couples TRBV7-2 to TRBJ2-6; 7 bases are shared with TRBD1. This CDR3 is 15 amino acids long. V gave up 5 bases and J gave up 6 bases; unmatched junction bases: 7. CDR1 is SGHTA, CDR2 FQGNSA, per germline. CDR3 residues: CASSPWTGPANVLTF. CDR3 nucleotide sequence: TGTGCCAGCAGCCCTTGGACAGGTCCGGCCAACGTCCTGACTTTC.

The chain joins TRBV7-2 to TRBJ2-7; perhaps TRBD2 as D (7 bases). In germline, CDR1 is SGHTA, CDR2 FQGNSA. The V end lost 3 bases, the J end lost 6 bases, and 15 bases lay between the germline ends. The CDR3 consists of 14 residues. The CDR3 reads CASSLAGAGSEQYF. CDR3 DNA sequence: TGTGCCAGCAGCTTGGCGGGGGCGGGGAGCGAGCAGTACTTC. The full variable domain, in which reference TRBV7-2 and TRBJ2-7 provide the parts outside the CDR3, is GAGVSQSPSNKVTEKGKDVELRCDPISGHTALYWYRQSLGQGLEFLIYFQGNSAPDKSGLPSDRFSAERTGGSVSTLTIQRTQQEDSAVYLCASSLAGAGSEQYFGPGTRLTVT.

The chain employs TRBV11-1 and TRBJ2-1, with D uncertain. The CDR3 is 11 amino acids. Trimming took off 2 bases at V and 15 bases at J, with 11 bases between the two ends. Germline loops: CDR1 SGHAT, CDR2 FQDESV (reference sequence). CDR3 coding DNA: TGTGCCAGCAGCTTACTGGACGCCCGGTTCTTC. Amino acid sequence: CASSLLDARFF.

The chain links TRBV28 to TRBJ2-2; D is unresolved. CDR3 length equals 15 residues. CDR1 and CDR2 from the germline V gene are MDHEN and SYDVKM. V was clipped by 3 bases and J by 2 bases, with 10 bases between them. CDR3 sequence reads: CASSFLQTNTGELFF. The CDR3 region has the DNA TGTGCCAGCAGTTTTTTACAGACAAACACCGGGGAGCTGTTTTTT.